These 29 T cell receptor beta chains were sequenced from one sample in a study of blood T cell repertoires in COVID-19. Sequencing used immunoSEQ multiplex PCR; TCRdb keeps in-frame clones, though not all of them. The repertoire has about 250,000 clones, about 91% of them found once; the top ten carry roughly 6.7%. Sequences were obtained from peripheral blood. Source of these receptors: a woman younger than 45 with COVID-19, enrolled during active disease.

On this clone: Other DNA sequences within the sample encode an identical CDR3. The chain combines TRBV5-1 with TRBJ2-3; 10 bases match TRBD2. From germline, CDR1 is SGHRS and CDR2 YFSETQ. The CDR3 is made up of 15 amino acids. V lost 4 bases, J lost 0 bases, and 2 bases stayed unmatched. The chain's CDR3 is CASSLAGVSTDTQYF. Here the CDR3 DNA reads TGCGCCAGCAGCCTAGCGGGGGTAAGCACAGATACGCAGTATTTT.

V gene TRBV24-1 combines with J gene TRBJ2-1; 8 bases are a match to TRBD1. This CDR3 is 14 amino acids long. Germline loops: CDR1 KGHDR, CDR2 SFDVKD. The V and J ends lost 4 bases and 8 bases, in that order; junction bases with no gene match: 6. The CDR3 is CATSDSDRADEQFF. CDR3 in DNA: TGTGCCACCAGTGACTCGGACAGGGCTGATGAGCAGTTCTTC.

The V and J genes are TRBV21-1 and TRBJ1-2; the D segment call TRBD1 is taken from the table without a DNA check. TRBV21-1 is reported as a pseudogene. The CDR3 runs to 15 residues. The CDR3 DNA is TGTGCCAGCAGCAAACGGGACAGGGAAAGAGATGGCTACACCTTC. The encoded protein is CASSKRDRERDGYTF.

The genes are TRBV7-9 and TRBJ2-5; no definite D call. The germline gives CDR1 SEHNR, CDR2 FQNEAQ (reference sequence). This CDR3 has 17 amino acids. Trimming cost V 4 bases and J 5 bases, with 23 bases left between them. The CDR3 reads CASSSNIRRFTGETQYF. CDR3 DNA sequence: TGTGCCAGCAGCTCAAATATAAGAAGGTTTACGGGTGAGACCCAGTACTTC.

The V and J genes are TRBV6-6 and TRBJ1-5; a weak D match, TRBD1 (6 bases). The CDR3 has 15 residues. From germline, CDR1 is MNHNY and CDR2 SVGAGI (reference sequence). V was pared by 7 bases and J by 8 bases, with 21 bases between. In DNA form, the CDR3 reads TGTGCCAGCATCAAACAGGGCCCGCAGGGTGAGCCCCAGCATTTT. Protein sequence: CASIKQGPQGEPQHF.

The chain recombines TRBV13 with TRBJ1-1; TRBD1 might be the D (6 bases). Trimming took 2 bases from V and 0 from J, leaving 10 bases between them. This CDR3 contains 15 residues. Germline V gives CDR1 PRHDT, CDR2 FYEKMQ (reference sequence). The CDR3 sequence: CASSLNTGLNTEAFF. The CDR3 DNA sequence: TGTGCCAGCAGCTTAAATACAGGGTTGAACACTGAAGCTTTCTTT.

This chain connects TRBV7-8 to TRBJ2-5, with 11 nucleotides matching TRBD2. J was trimmed by 2 bases and V by 1 base; bases with no gene match: 0. Germline CDR1 reads SGHVS; CDR2 reads FQNEAQ. The length of the CDR3 is 15 residues. The CDR3 sequence is CASSLGTSGQETQYF. CDR3 sequence (DNA): TGTGCCAGCAGCTTAGGGACTAGCGGGCAAGAGACCCAGTACTTC.

The V and J genes are TRBV24-1 and TRBJ1-2, with no clear D. V gave up 0 bases and J gave up 2 bases, with 6 bases separating them. Germline V lookup: CDR1 KGHDR, CDR2 SFDVKD. CDR3 size: 14 residues. The CDR3 nucleotides are TGTGCCACCAGTGATTTGGGTCAGAACTATGGCTACACCTTC. Protein: CATSDLGQNYGYTF.

The rearrangement uses TRBV7-2 and TRBJ1-1; 11 nucleotides match TRBD1. The CDR3 loop spans 12 amino acids. The J segment lost 10 bases and the V segment lost 3 bases, leaving 1 base of the junction unmatched. Germline V gene lookup returns CDR1 SGHTA and CDR2 FQGNSA. CDR3 protein: CASSLDRGLAFF. The DNA of the CDR3 is TGTGCCAGCAGCTTGGACAGGGGGCTAGCTTTCTTT.

This clone was counted a single time. The chain has TRBV7-2 and TRBJ2-7; D call uncertain. Germline values: CDR1 SGHTA, CDR2 FQGNSA. With 3 bases removed from V and 3 bases from J, the gap between germline ends came to 18 bases. There are 16 residues in the CDR3. The CDR3 loop reads CASSFPAASSLYEQYF. CDR3 in DNA: TGTGCCAGCAGCTTTCCCGCAGCGTCAAGCCTCTACGAGCAGTACTTC.

The chain links TRBV24-1 to TRBJ1-2; tentative D call: TRBD1 (5 bases). The CDR3 is made up of 13 amino acids. Germline CDR1 and CDR2: KGHDR and SFDVKD. V lost 3 bases, J lost 3 bases, and 7 bases lay in between. The CDR3 DNA sequence: TGTGCCACCAGTGATCCAGGGCACTATGGCTACACCTTC. Amino acid sequence: CATSDPGHYGYTF.

The V call is TRBV7-9, the J call TRBJ2-4; D possibly corresponds to TRBD2 (5 bases). Germline loops: CDR1 SEHNR, CDR2 FQNEAQ (reference sequence). Trimming left V 2 bases short and J 3 bases short, with 8 bases between. The CDR3 has 14 residues. The CDR3, as DNA: TGTGCCAGCAGCTTATCACGGGGCAAAAACATTCAGTACTTC. Amino acids: CASSLSRGKNIQYF.

The chain couples TRBV5-4 to TRBJ2-5, with 13 bases aligning to TRBD2. This CDR3 has 14 amino acids. V trimming: 5 bases; J trimming: 5 bases; junction bases outside the gene matches: 3. Germline V CDR1 and CDR2: SGHNT, YYREEE (reference sequence). The CDR3 sequence is CASSPGLAGETQYF. The DNA for the CDR3 is TGTGCCAGCAGTCCGGGACTAGCGGGGGAGACCCAGTACTTC.

The rearrangement uses TRBV7-9 and TRBJ2-2; D gene ambiguous. The CDR3 is 14 amino acids. Trimming took off 3 bases at V and 1 base at J, with 6 bases between the two ends. Germline CDR1 and CDR2: SEHNR and FQNEAQ (reference sequence). The CDR3 sequence: CASSFWRNTGELFF. The CDR3 nucleotides read TGTGCCAGCAGCTTTTGGAGGAACACCGGGGAGCTGTTTTTT.

V usage is TRBV3-1 (or the pseudogene TRBV3-2) and J usage is TRBJ2-3, with TRBD2 matching over 7 bases. Trimming took 1 base from V and 2 from J; bases not matched to a gene: 3. CDR3 length: 15 residues. The V gene's germline CDR1 is LGHDT and CDR2 YNNKEL (reference sequence). Here the CDR3 reads CASSQVREPTDTQYF. CDR3 coding DNA: TGTGCCAGCAGCCAAGTGCGGGAGCCCACAGATACGCAGTATTTT.

The rearrangement links TRBV2 to TRBJ1-6; D possibly corresponds to TRBD1 (6 bases). Deletions cut 6 bases from V and 7 bases from J, with 13 bases between. Looked up from germline, CDR1 is SNHLY and CDR2 is FYNNEI. The CDR3 loop spans 14 amino acids. The CDR3 region has the DNA TGTGCCAGCAGGGGGGGGCGCGGGAATTCACCCCTCCACTTT. Amino acids: CASRGGRGNSPLHF.

The chain is built from TRBV4-3 and TRBJ2-7; TRBD1 agrees at 9 bases. CDR1 LGHNA and CDR2 YSLEER come from the germline V gene. V was clipped by 4 bases and J by 2 bases; unmatched bases: 9. The CDR3 sequence is 16 residues long. CDR3 region: CASSPHRDRATYEQYV. CDR3 coding DNA: TGCGCCAGCAGCCCACACCGGGACAGGGCGACCTACGAGCAGTACGTC.

The J gene is TRBJ2-5, the V gene TRBV29-1; D remains unclear. Germline loops: CDR1 SQVTM, CDR2 ANQGSEA. The CDR3 runs 14 residues. With 6 bases removed from V and 2 bases from J, the gap between germline ends came to 16 bases. CDR3 region: CSVDVAVGQETQYF. CDR3 DNA sequence: TGCAGCGTGGATGTCGCGGTCGGGCAAGAGACCCAGTACTTC.

The chain joins TRBV28 to TRBJ1-1; TRBD1 is a possible D gene (5 bases). CDR1 is MDHEN and CDR2 is SYDVKM in the germline V gene. The CDR3 consists of 16 residues. Between the trimmed V and J ends, which lost 2 bases and 1 base, there was a span of 14 bases. The CDR3 reads CASSLQGFEPNTEAFF. In nucleotides, the CDR3 is TGTGCCAGCAGTTTACAGGGTTTCGAACCGAACACTGAAGCTTTCTTT. The full variable domain, completed using reference TRBV28 and TRBJ1-1, is DVKVTQSSRYLVKRTGEKVFLECVQDMDHENMFWYRQDPGLGLRLIYFSYDVKMKEKGDIPEGYSVSREKKERFSLILESASTNQTSMYLCASSLQGFEPNTEAFFGQGTRLTVV.

This sequence joins TRBV27 and TRBJ1-5, with TRBD1 as a possible D gene (6 bases). This CDR3 spans 16 amino acids. Per the germline V gene, CDR1 is MNHEY and CDR2 is SMNVEV (reference sequence). V was trimmed by 5 bases and J by 1 base, leaving 15 bases between them. CDR3 in DNA: TGTGCCAGCAGTCCCTCGAAGGGGGACAGCAATCAGCCCCAGCATTTT. Amino acids: CASSPSKGDSNQPQHF.

The V call is TRBV5-6, the J call TRBJ2-2, with 8 bases aligning to TRBD2. V was pared by 4 bases and J by 5 bases, with 13 bases of the junction left unmatched. CDR3 length: 17 amino acids. Germline loops: CDR1 SGHDT, CDR2 YYEEEE. CDR3: CASSHRTSNIITGELFF. The CDR3 DNA is TGTGCCAGCAGCCATAGGACTAGCAATATAATTACCGGGGAGCTGTTTTTT.

This clone was counted a few times. The rearrangement links TRBV7-9 to TRBJ1-5; 7 bases are a match to TRBD1. Germline V CDR1 and CDR2: SEHNR, FQNEAQ (reference sequence). Trimming removed 8 bases from V and 3 bases from J; junction bases left unmatched: 4. This CDR3 region has 13 residues. The CDR3 DNA reads TGTGCCAGCGCTACAGGGGCCAATCAGCCCCAGCATTTT. Its protein is CASATGANQPQHF.

The chain uses TRBV5-1 and TRBJ2-5, with TRBD1 matching 8 bases. The CDR3 length is 15 residues. The V gene's germline CDR1 is SGHRS and CDR2 YFSETQ. Losses at the gene ends were 4 bases for V and 7 bases for J; bases not matched to a gene: 12. The CDR3 loop is CASSLGTGDLGTQYF. CDR3 nucleotide sequence: TGCGCCAGCAGCCTCGGGACAGGAGACTTGGGGACCCAGTACTTC.

V is TRBV10-3 and J is TRBJ2-7; 9 nucleotides line up with TRBD1. V shed 10 bases, J shed 5 bases, and the junction held 9 bases outside the gene matches. The CDR3 has 13 amino acids. Germline V gene data show CDR1 as ENHRY and CDR2 as SYGVKD. The CDR3 DNA follows: TGTGCCACCGGACAGGGGCCGCCCCACGAGCAGTACTTC. Protein: CATGQGPPHEQYF.

This chain connects TRBV12-3 or TRBV12-4 to TRBJ2-4, with D perhaps TRBD2 (5 bases). Deletions cut 2 bases from V and 4 bases from J, with 6 bases between. This CDR3 is built from 13 residues. CDR3 DNA: TGTGCCAGCAGTTTACCGGGGAAAAACATTCAGTACTTC. Amino acids: CASSLPGKNIQYF.

The chain employs TRBV5-1 and TRBJ2-3; 9 bases fit TRBD2. Looked up from germline, CDR1 is SGHRS and CDR2 is YFSETQ. The length of the CDR3 is 18 residues. J was trimmed by 0 bases and V by 4 bases; bases with no gene match: 12. As DNA, the CDR3 is TGCGCCAGCAGCCAGGTAGCGGGGGCAACCCCTAGCACAGATACGCAGTATTTT. Protein sequence: CASSQVAGATPSTDTQYF.

The table lists this clone with a count of one. DNA of the CDR3: TGTGCCAGCAGTGAAGGGGCAGGGGGTTTCTATGGCTACACCTTC. Translation: CASSEGAGGFYGYTF. This chain uses TRBV2 with TRBJ1-2; 7 nucleotides line up with TRBD1. Trimming took 1 base from V and 4 from J; bases not matched to a gene: 6. Germline V gene data show CDR1 as SNHLY and CDR2 as FYNNEI. This CDR3 spans 15 amino acids.

The CDR3 nucleotides are TGCGCCAGCAGTGCCGGACTCCCCGCTAATGAAAAACTGTTTTTT. This codes for CASSAGLPANEKLFF. The chain combines TRBV10-1 with TRBJ1-4; D ambiguous. The CDR3 consists of 15 residues. Germline CDR1 is WNHNN and CDR2 is SYGVQD (reference sequence). The V end was cut by 4 bases, the J end by 3 bases, with 12 bases between.

This clone occurred a few times. Additional DNA sequences in this sample encode the identical CDR3. This chain connects TRBV7-9 to TRBJ1-4; TRBD1 might be the D (6 bases). The germline CDR1 and CDR2 sequences are SEHNR and FQNEAQ (reference sequence). Trimming removed 1 base from V and 4 bases from J, with 7 bases in between. The CDR3 loop spans 14 amino acids. CDR3 DNA: TGTGCCAGCAGCTTAGGACAGGATAATGAAAAACTGTTTTTT. As protein: CASSLGQDNEKLFF.